This record concerns one T cell receptor beta chain sequence. Germline V gene lookup returns CDR1 KGHSH and CDR2 LQKENI. After removal of 5 bases from V and 3 bases from J, the junction contained 5 bases not matched to a gene. The CDR3 is made up of 15 amino acids. TCRdb keeps only in-frame clones here, not all; method: immunoSEQ multiplex PCR. The table includes 25,000 to 35,000 clones, 91% detected once. This sample is part of a study of control samples from healthy donors and cancer patients. The chain couples TRBV18 to TRBJ2-1; 9 bases align to TRBD2. The receptor was derived from a man aged 45-65 years with lung cancer. The sample comprised PBMCs. Here the CDR3 reads CASSKASGDYNEQFF. Here the CDR3 DNA reads TGTGCCAGCTCAAAGGCTAGCGGGGACTACAATGAGCAGTTCTTC.